A selection of T cell receptor beta chains follows, all from one sample in a study of T cells of healthy individuals. TCRdb processed the 5' RACE reads anew with MiXCR; each CDR3 protein has one entry. Among around 79,000 distinct CDR3 sequences, more than 5% were seen once, and the ten largest hold roughly 7.1%. These receptors came from a female donor in good health. Each CDR3 is given with its conserved first and last residue. D genes are given only for firm matches. Size is stated for part of the rows, as once, few or many counts, or as a class when the clone is expanded.

D gene	clone size	V gene	J gene	CDR3 protein	CDR3 DNA
TRBD2	few	TRBV28	TRBJ2-1	CASSFPGAGGGGNEQFF	TGTGCCAGCAGTTTCCCAGGGGCGGGAGGAGGGGGCAATGAGCAGTTCTTC
NA	many	TRBV12-3/TRBV12-4	TRBJ1-3	CASSSLQGSGNTIYF	TGTGCCAGCAGTTCGCTACAGGGCTCTGGAAACACCATATATTTT
TRBD2	NA	TRBV6-2/TRBV6-3	TRBJ2-1	CASSRTTSGAGEQFF	TGTGCCAGCTCTCGGACGACTAGCGGGGCGGGTGAGCAGTTCTTC
TRBD1	many	TRBV28	TRBJ2-7	CASRGTGTLYEQYF	TGTGCCAGCAGGGGGACAGGGACCCTCTACGAGCAGTACTTC
NA	many	TRBV19	TRBJ1-6	CASIRGNSPLHF	TGTGCCAGTATTCGGGGGAATTCACCCCTCCACTTT
TRBD1	many	TRBV12-3/TRBV12-4	TRBJ1-5	CASSLGTAFDSNQPQHF	TGTGCCAGCAGTTTGGGGACAGCGTTTGATAGCAATCAGCCCCAGCATTTT
NA	NA	TRBV29-1	TRBJ2-1	CIIFASYNEQFF	TGCATCATATTCGCGTCCTACAATGAGCAGTTCTTC
NA	NA	TRBV27	TRBJ2-1	CASSLPPDRRGYNEQFF	TGTGCCAGCAGTTTACCCCCAGACAGGAGAGGTTACAATGAGCAGTTCTTC
NA	many	TRBV15	TRBJ1-5	CATSGRNSNQPQHF	TGTGCCACCAGCGGCCGTAATAGCAATCAGCCCCAGCATTTT
NA	few	TRBV14	TRBJ2-7	CASSQAGGFEQYF	TGTGCCAGCAGCCAAGCGGGTGGGTTTGAGCAGTACTTC
TRBD2	few	TRBV3-1	TRBJ2-7	CASSQWPSGWGEQYF	TGTGCCAGCAGCCAATGGCCTAGCGGCTGGGGCGAGCAGTACTTC
NA	many	TRBV25-1	TRBJ2-3	CASSESPTYTQYF	TGTGCCAGCAGTGAATCCCCGACTTATACGCAGTATTTT
NA	many	TRBV4-1	TRBJ2-7	CASSQVGGSTSYEQYF	TGCGCCAGCAGCCAAGTGGGGGGCTCGACTAGCTACGAGCAGTACTTC
NA	NA	TRBV2	TRBJ2-3	CASKDQVRTDTQYF	TGTGCCTCAAAGGACCAGGTGCGCACAGATACGCAGTATTTT
NA	few	TRBV10-3	TRBJ2-5	CAISGVPDQETQYF	TGTGCCATCAGTGGGGTACCGGATCAAGAGACCCAGTACTTC
NA	NA	TRBV19	TRBJ2-5	CASSFSTVQETQYF	TGTGCCAGTAGTTTCTCGACCGTTCAAGAGACCCAGTACTTC